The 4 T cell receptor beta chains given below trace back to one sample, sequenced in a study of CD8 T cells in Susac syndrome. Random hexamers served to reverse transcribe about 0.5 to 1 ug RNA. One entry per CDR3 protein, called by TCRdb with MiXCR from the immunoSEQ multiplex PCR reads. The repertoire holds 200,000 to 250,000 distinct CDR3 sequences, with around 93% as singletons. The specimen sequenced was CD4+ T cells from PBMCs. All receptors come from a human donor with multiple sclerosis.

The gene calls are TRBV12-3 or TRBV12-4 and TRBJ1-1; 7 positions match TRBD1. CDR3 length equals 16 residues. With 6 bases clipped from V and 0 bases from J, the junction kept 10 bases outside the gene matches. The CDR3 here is CASSFPNRGLNTEAFF. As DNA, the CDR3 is TGTGCCAGCAGCTTCCCTAACAGGGGTCTGAACACTGAAGCTTTCTTT.

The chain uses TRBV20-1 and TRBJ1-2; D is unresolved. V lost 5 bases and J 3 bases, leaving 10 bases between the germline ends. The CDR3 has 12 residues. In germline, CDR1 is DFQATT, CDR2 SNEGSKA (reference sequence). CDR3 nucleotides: TGCAGTGCTGCCCAAGGTGACTATGGCTACACCTTC. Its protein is CSAAQGDYGYTF.

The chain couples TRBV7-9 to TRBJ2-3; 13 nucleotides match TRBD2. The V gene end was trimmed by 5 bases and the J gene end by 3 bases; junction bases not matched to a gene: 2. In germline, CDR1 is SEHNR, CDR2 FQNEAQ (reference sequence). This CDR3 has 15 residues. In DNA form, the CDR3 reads TGTGCCAGCAGCCGGGGACTAGCGGGGACAGATACGCAGTATTTT. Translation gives CASSRGLAGTDTQYF. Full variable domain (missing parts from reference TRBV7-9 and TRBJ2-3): DTGVSQNPRHKITKRGQNVTFRCDPISEHNRLYWYRQTLGQGPEFLTYFQNEAQLEKSRLLSDRFSAERPKGSFSTLEIQRTEQGDSAMYLCASSRGLAGTDTQYFGPGTRLTVL.

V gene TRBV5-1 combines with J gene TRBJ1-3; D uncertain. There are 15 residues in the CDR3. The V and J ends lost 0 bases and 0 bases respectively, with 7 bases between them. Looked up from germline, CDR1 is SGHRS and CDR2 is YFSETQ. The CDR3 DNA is TGCGCCAGCAGCTTGGACGGGAACTCTGGAAACACCATATATTTT. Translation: CASSLDGNSGNTIYF.